Listed below are T cell receptor beta chains from one sample, sequenced in a study of OX40 agonist ivuxolimab in advanced cancers. The repertoire was sequenced with immunoSEQ multiplex PCR; TCRdb's copy has only in-frame clones and lacks some. The data hold 50,000 to 65,000 clones, with around 87% observed a single time. Specimen: CD4+ or CD8+ T cells sorted from blood, collected in a trial of the OX40 agonist ivuxolimab. Every receptor here comes from an adult with an advanced solid tumor such as melanoma, head and neck, liver or kidney cancer. Both conserved end residues are part of each CDR3. D genes are given only for firm matches. Rows may omit the clone size; those that give it use once, few, many or a size class.

J | V | D | size | DNA | CDR3
TRBJ1-2 | TRBV28 | . | . | TGTGCCAGCAGCTCCTTGACCTCGTATGGCTACACCTTC | CASSSLTSYGYTF
TRBJ2-3 | TRBV28 | . | . | TGTGCCAGCAGTTTAGGACAGAGCACAGATACGCAGTATTTT | CASSLGQSTDTQYF
TRBJ2-1 | TRBV6-1 | TRBD2 | . | TGTGCCAGCAAAGAGCGGGGTGATGAGCAGTTCTTC | CASKERGDEQFF
TRBJ2-2 | TRBV13 | . | . | TGTGCCAGCAGCTTGGTGACGATGATGACCGGGGAGCTGTTTTTT | CASSLVTMMTGELFF
TRBJ2-3 | TRBV7-9 | . | . | TGTGCCAGCAGCCCCAAACCCCGTGTAGGTGATACGCAGTATTTT | CASSPKPRVGDTQYF
TRBJ2-5 | TRBV4-2 | . | . | TGTGCCAGCAGCCAAGATCGGCAGGGGGGGACCCAGTACTTC | CASSQDRQGGTQYF
TRBJ2-2 | TRBV10-2 | TRBD1 | . | TGCGCCAGCAACTTGCAGGGGGCTAACACCGGGGAGCTGTTTTTT | CASNLQGANTGELFF
TRBJ1-4 | TRBV5-1 | . | once | TGCGCCAGCAGCTTGTATGGAGGGAGCGGTGAAAAACTGTTTTTT | CASSLYGGSGEKLFF
TRBJ2-2 | TRBV7-7 | . | medium-sized | TGTGCCAGCAGCTTAGTGGGTCTCACCGGGGAGCTGTTTTTT | CASSLVGLTGELFF
TRBJ1-5 | TRBV5-1 | TRBD1 | once | TGCGCCAGCAGACCTGGGGGGACAGGGGATCAGCCCCAGCATTTT | CASRPGGTGDQPQHF
TRBJ1-4 | TRBV7-8 | . | . | TGTGCCAGCAGCTCCCATAGCGGGCAGAAAAATGAAAAACTGTTTTTT | CASSSHSGQKNEKLFF